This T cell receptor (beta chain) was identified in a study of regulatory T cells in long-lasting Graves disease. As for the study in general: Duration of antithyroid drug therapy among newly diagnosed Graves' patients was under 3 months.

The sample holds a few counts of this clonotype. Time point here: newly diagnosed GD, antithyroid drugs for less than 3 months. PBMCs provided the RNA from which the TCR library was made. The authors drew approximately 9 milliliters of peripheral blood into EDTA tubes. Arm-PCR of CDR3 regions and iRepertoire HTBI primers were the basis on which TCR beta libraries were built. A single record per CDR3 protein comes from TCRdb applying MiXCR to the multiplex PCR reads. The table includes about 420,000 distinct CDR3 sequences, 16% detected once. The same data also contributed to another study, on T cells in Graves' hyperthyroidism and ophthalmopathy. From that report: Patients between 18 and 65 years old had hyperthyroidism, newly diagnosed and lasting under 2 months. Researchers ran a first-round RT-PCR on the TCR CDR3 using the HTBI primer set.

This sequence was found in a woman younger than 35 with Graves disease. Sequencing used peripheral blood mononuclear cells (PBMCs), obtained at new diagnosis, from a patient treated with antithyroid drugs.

The chain's CDR3 is CASSMTGGLGYTF. The CDR3 DNA reads as TGTGCCAGCAGCATGACAGGGGGTTTGGGCTACACCTTC. The chain uses TRBV11-2 and TRBJ1-2, with 9 nucleotides matching TRBD1. CDR1 SGHAT and CDR2 FQNNGV come from the germline V gene. V lost 5 bases and J lost 8; bases outside the gene matches: 6. The CDR3 consists of 13 residues.